The TCR beta chain described here comes from a study of T cells in localized non-small cell lung cancer. On this clone: Its antigen is as yet unknown.

Study-level points and caveats: It was uninvolved adjacent lung that showed the highest T cell clonality, exceeding tumor. Adjacent lung exhibited a median of 57 among the 100 most abundant tumor clones.

The assay was immunoSEQ multiplex PCR, and TCRdb's table has in-frame clones only and misses some. The sample has 27,000 or so clones, 80% to 85% seen once. This specimen was peripheral blood, taken before any cancer treatment. The clonotype originates from a woman aged 40 to 75 with stage I lung adenocarcinoma.

CDR3 in amino acids: CASRQGRNLNTEAFF. In DNA, the CDR3 is TGTGCCAGCCGACAGGGGCGGAATCTGAACACTGAAGCTTTCTTT. The rearrangement uses TRBV19 and TRBJ1-1, with TRBD1 matching 8 bases. The CDR3 totals 15 residues. The trim removed 9 bases at V and 0 bases at J, leaving 9 bases unmatched. Germline CDR1 LNHDA, CDR2 SQIVND (reference sequence).